The source of this T cell receptor beta chain is a study of cytomegalovirus exposure and HLA in healthy donors listed by TCRdb under 2017. General notes on the study: In an earlier analysis of 450 to 750 of the donors, roughly 300 Gb of sequence data and some 100 million unique TCR beta sequences from about 190 million T cells were reported. An early release that covered around 590 HLA-typed donors contained approximately 290 gigabases of sequencing data and about 84 million unique TCR sequences. The genetic ancestry cluster associated with self-reported Caucasian donors included 65% to 90% of the roughly 380 genotyped donors. The aim of the study was to test whether cataloging public T cell receptors could identify signatures of past pathogen exposure. The study profiled the T cell repertoires of about 720 subjects by immunosequencing and related them to cytomegalovirus serostatus. In addition to the first cohort of 500 to 850 subjects, a separate validation cohort of 120 different subjects was used. High-throughput TCR immunosequencing, statistical association of individual TCRs with disease status, and machine learning were combined to predict cytomegalovirus infection status. To study patterns of TCR occurrence, a later analysis re-analyzed previously published TCR beta repertoires from under 750 donors and added high-resolution HLA genotyping. Rather than drawing on any new phenotypic data, the later analysis identified candidate immune exposures from TCR beta sequences and the way those sequences occurred across donors. In an earlier analysis of roughly 580 of the donors, high-throughput TCR beta sequencing was used to judge whether each TCR beta V gene segment behaved as functional or pseudogenic. Alongside the repertoire data, information on donor age, sex, ethnicity and CMV serostatus was compiled. A later genetic analysis took genome-wide SNP genotypes for about 55% of the 666 donors and used that subset as a discovery cohort. Every discovery cohort repertoire had been produced on one sequencing platform. HLA typing included class I and class II loci at four-digit resolution. The number of donors typed differed by locus, with roughly 620-640 for A, B, C, DRB1 and DQB1, around 500 for DQA1, approximately 570 for DPA1, and approximately 470 for DPB1. About 5 DR-DQ haplotypes were handled as single units for association and clustering, since linkage in the cohort was strong. Across some 400 genotyped donors of the cohort, an average of approximately 240,000 unique TCR beta nucleotide sequences per donor were sequenced, and 15% to 20% of those sequences were non-productive. Results and caveats for the whole study, not just this receptor: For the cohort, immune exposure information was limited to CMV serostatus. In a later analysis, HLA-associated TCR beta chains were found to be more clonally expanded and to have lower generation probabilities than equally common non-associated chains. HLA typing was unavailable for some donors at each locus, so association tests used only the typed subset. Specific HLA alleles were associated with around 18,000 TCR beta sequences at a false discovery rate of 0.05 in a later analysis. In a later genetic analysis, a missense DCLRE1C variant was associated with V-gene and J-gene trimming of TCR beta chains, and the association was replicated in an independent cohort. In an earlier analysis of some 500 of the donors, most TCR beta V segments were observed in productive rearrangements about 90% or about 30% of the time, broadly matching IMGT annotations. The cohort was sequenced for TCR beta chains only, and without alpha or paired-chain data the features that could be detected were limited. Roughly uniform sequencing depth across donors was assumed in presence/absence analyses, although this assumption may not hold. Because the 87-base-pair reads could not distinguish some IMGT-functional V segments, including TRBV6-2 and TRBV6-3, those segments were excluded. While some public TCRs were present in many individuals, most TCR sequences turned up only very rarely across donors. In both the original and validation cohorts, the classifier was reported to diagnose cytomegalovirus status with high specificity and sensitivity. A later genetic analysis reported fewer N-insertions in productive TCRs among donors in an Asian-associated ancestry cluster than the approximately 670-donor mean. Linkage disequilibrium might explain the correlated functional status among segregating V segments, but an unknown experimental factor could not be ruled out. The study listed approximately 160 TCR beta chains as associated with cytomegalovirus. Approximately 18 rarely observed V segments, including chromosome 9 orphons, were excluded from the earlier analysis of several hundred of the donors because counts were too low. Strong co-occurrence of HLA alleles, especially DR and DQ, made assigning TCR associations to individual alleles difficult. The sequencing pipeline was judged likely to have produced a cluster of highly shared sequence variants as a technical artifact. According to a later analysis, parvovirus B19, influenza, CMV and Epstein-Barr virus appeared linked to several top co-occurrence clusters. Most CMV-associated TCR beta chains appeared to be HLA-restricted in a later analysis, and the HLA associations seemed to be driven largely by CMV exposure. According to the authors, the approach could potentially be generalized to other disease states and immunological phenotypes. A further reported finding was that TCR beta sequences accurately predicted the HLA-A and HLA-B alleles for most subjects in the first cohort. A later analysis found that TCR association rates varied across HLA loci, with DRB1 alleles showing the most associated TCRs and HLA-C alleles the fewest. Three of the identified cytomegalovirus-associated TCR beta chains were confirmed in vitro to be specific for cytomegalovirus antigens.

The receptor library was made with the immunoSEQ multiplex PCR assay. The multiplex PCR relied on a mix of 60 forward primers for TCR Vbeta segments and 13 reverse primers for TCR Jbeta segments. Amplification of the CDR3 region of rearranged TCR beta genes was performed with a multiplex PCR assay on genomic DNA. Amplified TCR beta libraries were sequenced as 87-base-pair reads on the Illumina HiSeq System. In the original analysis: A later analysis counted approximately 74 million unique TCR beta chains across the 550 to 800 repertoires, and around 9.9 million of these chains were shared by at least two donors. Raw reads were error-corrected and collapsed into unique sequences by a nearest-neighbor algorithm in which closely related sequences were merged to remove PCR and sequencing errors. V, D and J gene segments were assigned by aligning CDR3 sequences to IMGT reference sequences. For a sequence to be retained, at least a six-nucleotide match to both a V gene segment and a J gene segment was required. Rearrangements were called productive when the CDR3 lacked stop codons and stayed in frame with V and J; all others were non-productive. CDR3 was defined according to IMGT convention as the region running from the second conserved V-encoded cysteine to the conserved J-encoded phenylalanine. In an earlier analysis of around 540 of the donors, sequences lacking an unambiguous match to a single V gene segment were excluded. An earlier analysis of 550 to 650 of the donors classified V segments as functional when productive rearrangements were above 56.7% and as segregating when the standard deviation between donors was above 5%. A statistical classification framework was developed to diagnose cytomegalovirus status using the catalog of TCR beta chain sequences. A later analysis assigned V and J genes by comparing TCR nucleotide sequences with IMGT/GENE-DB human TR gene sequences. A later analysis assigned CDR3 sequences and most-parsimonious VDJ recombination scenarios with the TCRdist pipeline. In a later analysis, each TCR beta chain was defined by its CDR3 amino acid sequence together with its V-gene family, and reads without a unique V-gene family were excluded. To address suspected cross-contamination and a sequencing artifact, a later analysis removed around 590 highly shared, low-generation-probability nucleotide sequences. For each public chain, a later analysis derived a clonal expansion index from normalized ranks of inferred template counts within each repertoire. In a later analysis, generation probabilities were computed with a VDJ recombination model fitted to out-of-frame rearrangements, and the resulting probabilities were checked against IGoR. Hypergeometric tests were used in a later analysis to score TCR-TCR, TCR-HLA and TCR-CMV co-occurrence, with a repertoire-size bias correction applied to the TCR pairs. To estimate false discovery rates, a later analysis permuted the HLA or CMV assignments 20 times. A later analysis grouped co-occurring TCRs with DBSCAN, adding TCRdist sequence similarity when clustering within HLA-allele-positive subsets. Co-occurrence clustering excluded repertoires with fewer than 30,000 or more than 120,000 public chains, plus five with anomalous nucleotide sharing. TCRdb mirrors the immuneACCESS table, restricted to in-frame sequences. Some clones are absent from its copies; in checked studies, under half trace to an unresolved V gene, and the reason for the others is unknown. That table gives V, J and clone size, and the DNA gave D and trimming. This sample comprises roughly 200,000 clones, about three quarters of them detected only once. Around 5.7% of the sample belongs to the ten largest clones.

V lost 0 bases and J lost 0 bases; the stretch between them is 20 bases long. CDR1 and CDR2, looked up from the germline V gene (reference sequence), are LNHNV and YYDKDF. The cysteine opens and the phenylalanine closes a CDR3 of 19 amino acids. CDR3 DNA is the only sequence kept; it has 57 bases, read in frame from the first base. This clone was recorded a few times. Its cognate antigen has yet to be identified. No base quality information exists; no much larger clone differs at one position. The cohort consisted of hundreds of healthy bone marrow donors. All cohort members were sampled while nominally healthy, although unrecorded immune exposures were likely present. The donor tested CMV seronegative and was one of the 352 seronegative cohort members. A peripheral blood sample was collected from each donor, and TCR beta sequencing was performed on peripheral blood mononuclear cells. The Qiagen DNeasy Blood Extraction Kit was used to extract genomic DNA from the blood cell samples.

This sequence uses TRBV15 and TRBJ1-2, with a tentative D gene TRBD1 over 5 matching bases. The sequenced material came from PBMCs. This TCR was recovered from a man aged 35 to 55 in good health and CMV-seronegative. The nucleotides are TGTGCCACCAGCAGAGACCATCAGCGCGGGGCGGGAGCTAACTATGGCTACACCTTC. Its protein is CATSRDHQRGAGANYGYTF.